This T cell receptor beta chain stems from a study of blood T cells in healthy people across ages. General study results and limits: Estimated diversity that came from one million T cells was considered an underestimate. Naive and antigen-experienced cells were not separated, limiting conclusive comparison. Older age coincided with a roughly linear decline in TCR beta diversity per million T cells.

As regards this clonotype: Antigen unknown.

Donors each provided ten milliliters of peripheral blood. Through a sample-barcoded 5' primer and a J-beta primer mix, a second PCR was run for 7 to 11 cycles. TCRdb re-called the 5' RACE reads through MiXCR, storing one row per CDR3 protein. This table holds about 1,500,000 distinct CDR3 sequences, approximately 30% found once. Germline-derived CDR1 and CDR2 are DFQATT and SNEGSKA (reference sequence). Trimming shortened V by 6 bases and J by 2 bases, and 12 bases separated the two germline ends. The CDR3 sequence is 13 residues long. The receptor was derived from a woman aged 25 to 39 in good health. Input material: blood. The V gene is TRBV20-1, the J gene TRBJ2-3; D possibly corresponds to TRBD1 (5 bases). CDR3 residues: CSAREYLTDTQYF. The CDR3, as DNA: TGCAGTGCCAGGGAATATCTCACAGATACGCAGTATTTT.